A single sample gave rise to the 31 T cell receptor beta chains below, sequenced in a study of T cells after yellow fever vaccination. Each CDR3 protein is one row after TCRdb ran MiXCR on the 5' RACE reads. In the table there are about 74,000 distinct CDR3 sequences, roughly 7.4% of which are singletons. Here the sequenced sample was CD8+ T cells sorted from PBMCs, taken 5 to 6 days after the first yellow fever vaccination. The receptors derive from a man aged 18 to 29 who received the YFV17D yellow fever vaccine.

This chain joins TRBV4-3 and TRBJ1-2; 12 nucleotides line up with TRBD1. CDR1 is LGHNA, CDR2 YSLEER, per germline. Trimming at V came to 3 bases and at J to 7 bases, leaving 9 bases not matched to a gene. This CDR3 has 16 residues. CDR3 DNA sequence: TGCGCCAGCAGCCACCGTGAGGGACAGGGGGCTCGTGGCTACACCTTC. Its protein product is CASSHREGQGARGYTF.

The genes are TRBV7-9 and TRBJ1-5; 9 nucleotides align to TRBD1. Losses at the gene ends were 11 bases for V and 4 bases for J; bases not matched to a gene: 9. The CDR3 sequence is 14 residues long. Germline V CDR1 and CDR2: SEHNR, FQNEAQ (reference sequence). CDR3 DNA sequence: TGTGCCGGTTCCGGGACAGGGAGTAATCAGCCCCAGCATTTT. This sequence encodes CAGSGTGSNQPQHF. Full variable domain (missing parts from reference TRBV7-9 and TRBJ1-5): DTGVSQNPRHKITKRGQNVTFRCDPISEHNRLYWYRQTLGQGPEFLTYFQNEAQLEKSRLLSDRFSAERPKGSFSTLEIQRTEQGDSAMYLCAGSGTGSNQPQHFGDGTRLSIL.

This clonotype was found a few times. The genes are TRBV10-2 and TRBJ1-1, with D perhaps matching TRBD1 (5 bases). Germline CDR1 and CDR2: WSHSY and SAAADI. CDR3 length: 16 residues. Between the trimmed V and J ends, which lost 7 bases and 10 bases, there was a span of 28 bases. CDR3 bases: TGCGCCAGCATCAAAGTCGTCGGGGCCCTCGAGCCGACAGCTTTCTTT. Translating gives CASIKVVGALEPTAFF.

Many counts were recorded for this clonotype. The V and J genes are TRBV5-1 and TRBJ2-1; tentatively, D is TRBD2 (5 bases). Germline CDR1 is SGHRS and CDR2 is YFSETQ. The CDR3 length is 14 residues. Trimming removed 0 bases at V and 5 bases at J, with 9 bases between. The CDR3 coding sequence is TGCGCCAGCAGCTTGGGCGGGCTAAACAATGAGCAGTTCTTC. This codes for CASSLGGLNNEQFF.

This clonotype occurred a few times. For the CDR3, the DNA is TGCGCCAGCAGCCAAGTTACTCGGGCTCGGTACTTC. This codes for CASSQVTRARYF. The chain recombines TRBV4-3 with TRBJ2-7; D call uncertain. Trimming stripped 1 base from V and 12 bases from J, with 13 bases between. The germline V gene encodes CDR1 LGHNA and CDR2 YSLEER. This CDR3 has 12 residues.

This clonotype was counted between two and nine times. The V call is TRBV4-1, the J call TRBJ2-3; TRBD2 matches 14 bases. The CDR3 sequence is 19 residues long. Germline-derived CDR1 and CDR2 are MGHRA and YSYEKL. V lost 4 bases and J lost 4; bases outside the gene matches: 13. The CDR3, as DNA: TGCGCCAGCAGCCGACGTGGGACTAGCGGGGGATCCCGCTCAGATACGCAGTATTTT. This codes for CASSRRGTSGGSRSDTQYF.

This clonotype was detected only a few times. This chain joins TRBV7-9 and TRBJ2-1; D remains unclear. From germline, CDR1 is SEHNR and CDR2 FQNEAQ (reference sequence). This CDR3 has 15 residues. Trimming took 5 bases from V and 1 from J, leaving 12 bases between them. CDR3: CASSPGSFSYNEQFF. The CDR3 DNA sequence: TGTGCCAGCAGCCCCGGGTCTTTTTCCTACAATGAGCAGTTCTTC.

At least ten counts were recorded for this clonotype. CDR3 sequence reads: CASSPAAFVYSGNYGYTF. CDR3 coding DNA: TGTGCCAGCAGCCCGGCGGCTTTTGTGTACAGCGGGAACTATGGCTACACCTTC. This sequence joins TRBV11-2 and TRBJ1-2, with D hard to call. V was cut by 5 bases and J by 2 bases, with 24 bases left in between. Germline V gene lookup returns CDR1 SGHAT and CDR2 FQNNGV. The CDR3 consists of 18 residues.

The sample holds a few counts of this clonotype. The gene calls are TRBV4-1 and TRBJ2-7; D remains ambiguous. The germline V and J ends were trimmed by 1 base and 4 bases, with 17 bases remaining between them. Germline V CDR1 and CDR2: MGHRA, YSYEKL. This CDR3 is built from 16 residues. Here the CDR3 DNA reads TGCGCCAGCAGCCAAGTGGCGTTGGGTGCTGTGTACGAGCAGTACTTC. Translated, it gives CASSQVALGAVYEQYF.

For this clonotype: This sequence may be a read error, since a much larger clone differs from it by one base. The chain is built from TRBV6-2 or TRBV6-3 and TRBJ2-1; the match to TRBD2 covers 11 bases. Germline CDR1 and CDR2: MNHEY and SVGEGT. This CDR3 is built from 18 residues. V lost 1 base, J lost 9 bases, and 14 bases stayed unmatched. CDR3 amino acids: CASSYWSVGLAGLSEQFF. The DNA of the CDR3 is TGTGCCAGCAGTTACTGGAGCGTCGGACTAGCGGGTCTGAGTGAGCAGTTCTTC.

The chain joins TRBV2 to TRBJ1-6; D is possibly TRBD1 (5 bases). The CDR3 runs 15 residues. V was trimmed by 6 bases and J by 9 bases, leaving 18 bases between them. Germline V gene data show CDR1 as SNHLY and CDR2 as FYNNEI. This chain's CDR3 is CASSDGGTGRSPLHF. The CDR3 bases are TGTGCCAGCAGCGATGGGGGGACGGGCCGTTCACCCCTCCACTTT.

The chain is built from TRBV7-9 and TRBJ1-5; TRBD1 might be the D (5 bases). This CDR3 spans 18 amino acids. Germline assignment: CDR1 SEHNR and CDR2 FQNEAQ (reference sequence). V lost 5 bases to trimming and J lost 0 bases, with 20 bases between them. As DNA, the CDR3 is TGTGCCAGCAGCCCAATACGGGGCCCAGAATATAGCAATCAGCCCCAGCATTTT. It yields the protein CASSPIRGPEYSNQPQHF.

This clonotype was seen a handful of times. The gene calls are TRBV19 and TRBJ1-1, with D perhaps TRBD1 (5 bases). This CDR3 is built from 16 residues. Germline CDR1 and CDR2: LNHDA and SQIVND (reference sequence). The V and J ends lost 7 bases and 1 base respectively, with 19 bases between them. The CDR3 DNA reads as TGTGCCAGTATAAGCCCTTGGGGCAGGCAGAACACTGAAGCTTTCTTT. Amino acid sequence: CASISPWGRQNTEAFF.

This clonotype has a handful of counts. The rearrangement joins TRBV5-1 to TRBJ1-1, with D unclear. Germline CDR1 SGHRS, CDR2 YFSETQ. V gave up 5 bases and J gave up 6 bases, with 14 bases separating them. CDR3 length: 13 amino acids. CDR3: CASRAPGGPEAFF. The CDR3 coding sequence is TGCGCCAGCAGAGCTCCAGGAGGACCTGAAGCTTTCTTT.

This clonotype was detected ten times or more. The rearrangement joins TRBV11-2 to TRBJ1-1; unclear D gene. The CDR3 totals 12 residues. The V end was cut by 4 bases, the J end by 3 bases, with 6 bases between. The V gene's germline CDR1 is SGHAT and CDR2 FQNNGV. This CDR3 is CASSSGYTEAFF. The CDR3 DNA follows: TGTGCCAGCAGCTCCGGGTACACTGAAGCTTTCTTT.

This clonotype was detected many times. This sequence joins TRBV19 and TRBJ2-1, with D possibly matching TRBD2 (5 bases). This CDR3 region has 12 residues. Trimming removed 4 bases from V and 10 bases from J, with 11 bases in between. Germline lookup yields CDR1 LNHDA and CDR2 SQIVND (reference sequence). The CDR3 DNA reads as TGTGCCAGTAGTAGTCTAGCCGGCGAGCAGTTCTTC. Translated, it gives CASSSLAGEQFF.

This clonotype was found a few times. CDR3 sequence reads: CSVRGRSGELFF. CDR3 nucleotides: TGCAGCGTTAGGGGTCGGTCCGGGGAGCTGTTTTTT. J is TRBJ2-2 and V is TRBV29-1; TRBD1 might be the D (5 bases). The CDR3 loop spans 12 amino acids. In germline, CDR1 is SQVTM, CDR2 ANQGSEA. V shed 5 bases and J shed 6 bases, with 10 bases lying between them.

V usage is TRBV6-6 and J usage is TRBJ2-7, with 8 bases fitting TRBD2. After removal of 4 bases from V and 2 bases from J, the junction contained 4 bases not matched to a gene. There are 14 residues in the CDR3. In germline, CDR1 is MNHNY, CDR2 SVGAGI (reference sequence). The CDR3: CASSSGGVPYEQYF. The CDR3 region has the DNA TGTGCCAGCAGTTCCGGGGGGGTTCCCTACGAGCAGTACTTC.

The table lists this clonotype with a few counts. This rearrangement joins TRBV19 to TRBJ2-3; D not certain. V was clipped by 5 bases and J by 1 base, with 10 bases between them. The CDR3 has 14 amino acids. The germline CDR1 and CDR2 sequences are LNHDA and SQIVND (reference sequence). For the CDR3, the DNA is TGTGCCAGTAGTGCCGGTGGGGGCACAGATACGCAGTATTTT. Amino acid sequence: CASSAGGGTDTQYF.

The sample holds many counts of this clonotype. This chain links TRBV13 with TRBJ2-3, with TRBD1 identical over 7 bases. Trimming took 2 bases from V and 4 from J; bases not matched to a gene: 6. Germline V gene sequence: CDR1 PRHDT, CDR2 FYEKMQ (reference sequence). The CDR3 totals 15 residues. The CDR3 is CASSLTDRGPDTQYF. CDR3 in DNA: TGTGCCAGCAGCTTAACGGATAGGGGGCCAGATACGCAGTATTTT.

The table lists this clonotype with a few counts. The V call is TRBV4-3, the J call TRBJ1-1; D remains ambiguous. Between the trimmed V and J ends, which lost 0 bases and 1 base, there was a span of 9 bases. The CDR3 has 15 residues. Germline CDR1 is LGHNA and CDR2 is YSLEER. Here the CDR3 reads CASSQDLPGNTEAFF. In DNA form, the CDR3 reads TGCGCCAGCAGCCAAGATCTTCCCGGGAACACTGAAGCTTTCTTT.

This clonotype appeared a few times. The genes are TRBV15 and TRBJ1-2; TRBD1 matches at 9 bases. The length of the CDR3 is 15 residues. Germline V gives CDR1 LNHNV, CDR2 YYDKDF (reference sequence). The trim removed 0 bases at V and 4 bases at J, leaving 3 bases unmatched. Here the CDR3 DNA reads TGTGCCACCAGCAGAGATCCGGACAGGGGCTATGGCTACACCTTC. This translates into CATSRDPDRGYGYTF.

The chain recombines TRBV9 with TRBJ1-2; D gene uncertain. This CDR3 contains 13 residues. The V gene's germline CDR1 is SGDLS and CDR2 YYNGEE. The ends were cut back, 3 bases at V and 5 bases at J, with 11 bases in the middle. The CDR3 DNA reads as TGTGCCAGCAGCGGAGCACAGACTTATGGCTACACCTTC. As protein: CASSGAQTYGYTF.

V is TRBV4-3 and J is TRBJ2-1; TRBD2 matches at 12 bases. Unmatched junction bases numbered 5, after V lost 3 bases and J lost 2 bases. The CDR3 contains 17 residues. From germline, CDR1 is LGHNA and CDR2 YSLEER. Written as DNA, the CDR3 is TGCGCCAGCAGCCATCGACTAGCGGGGGCGGCCTACAATGAGCAGTTCTTC. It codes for CASSHRLAGAAYNEQFF.

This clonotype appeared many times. Here the CDR3 reads CASSHDRVGETQYF. CDR3 nucleotide sequence: TGTGCCAGCAGTCACGACAGGGTCGGAGAGACCCAGTACTTC. V gene TRBV28 combines with J gene TRBJ2-5; TRBD1 agrees at 7 bases. Unmatched junction bases numbered 7, after V lost 5 bases and J lost 4 bases. The CDR3 length is 14 residues. Looked up from germline, CDR1 is MDHEN and CDR2 is SYDVKM.

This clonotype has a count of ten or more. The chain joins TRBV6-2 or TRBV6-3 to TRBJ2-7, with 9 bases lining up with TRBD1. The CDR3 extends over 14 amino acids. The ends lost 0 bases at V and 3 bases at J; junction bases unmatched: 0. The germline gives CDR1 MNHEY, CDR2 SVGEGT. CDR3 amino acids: CASSYSTGGYEQYF. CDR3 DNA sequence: TGTGCCAGCAGTTACTCGACAGGGGGCTACGAGCAGTACTTC.

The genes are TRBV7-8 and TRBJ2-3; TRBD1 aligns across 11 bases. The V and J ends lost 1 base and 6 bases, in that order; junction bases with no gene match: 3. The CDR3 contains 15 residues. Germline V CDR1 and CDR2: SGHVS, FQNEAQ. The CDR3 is CASSLGTGGQDTQYF. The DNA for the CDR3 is TGTGCCAGCAGCTTAGGGACAGGGGGCCAGGATACGCAGTATTTT.

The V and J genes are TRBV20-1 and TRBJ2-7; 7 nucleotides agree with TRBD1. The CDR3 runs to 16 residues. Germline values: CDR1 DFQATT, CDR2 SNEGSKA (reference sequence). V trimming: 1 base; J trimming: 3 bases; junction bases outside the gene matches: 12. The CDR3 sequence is CSARARDSHTLYEQYV. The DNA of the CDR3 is TGCAGTGCTAGAGCCCGGGACAGCCACACCCTCTACGAGCAGTACGTC.

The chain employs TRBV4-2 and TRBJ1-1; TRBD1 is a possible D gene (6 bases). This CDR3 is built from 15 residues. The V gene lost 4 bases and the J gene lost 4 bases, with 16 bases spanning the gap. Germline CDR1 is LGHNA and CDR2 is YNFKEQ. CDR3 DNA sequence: TGTGCCAGCAGCCCGAAGACAGGAAAGCCCACTGAAGCTTTCTTT. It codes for CASSPKTGKPTEAFF.

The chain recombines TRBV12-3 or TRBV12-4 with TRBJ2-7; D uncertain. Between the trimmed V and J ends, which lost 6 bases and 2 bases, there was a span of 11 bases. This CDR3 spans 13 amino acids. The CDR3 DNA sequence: TGTGCCAGCAGCTTTTGGATGCCCTACGAGCAGTACTTC. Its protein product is CASSFWMPYEQYF.

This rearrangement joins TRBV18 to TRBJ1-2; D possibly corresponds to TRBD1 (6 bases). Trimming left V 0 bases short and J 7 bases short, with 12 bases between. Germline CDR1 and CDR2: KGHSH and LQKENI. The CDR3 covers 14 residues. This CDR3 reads CASSPPVGAFGYTF. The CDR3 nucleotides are TGTGCCAGCTCACCACCGGTGGGGGCTTTTGGCTACACCTTC. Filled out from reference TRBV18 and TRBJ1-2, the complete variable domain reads NAGVMQNPRHLVRRRGQEARLRCSPMKGHSHVYWYRQLPEEGLKFMVYLQKENIIDESGMPKERFSAEFPKEGPSILRIQQVVRGDSAAYFCASSPPVGAFGYTFGSGTRLTVV.